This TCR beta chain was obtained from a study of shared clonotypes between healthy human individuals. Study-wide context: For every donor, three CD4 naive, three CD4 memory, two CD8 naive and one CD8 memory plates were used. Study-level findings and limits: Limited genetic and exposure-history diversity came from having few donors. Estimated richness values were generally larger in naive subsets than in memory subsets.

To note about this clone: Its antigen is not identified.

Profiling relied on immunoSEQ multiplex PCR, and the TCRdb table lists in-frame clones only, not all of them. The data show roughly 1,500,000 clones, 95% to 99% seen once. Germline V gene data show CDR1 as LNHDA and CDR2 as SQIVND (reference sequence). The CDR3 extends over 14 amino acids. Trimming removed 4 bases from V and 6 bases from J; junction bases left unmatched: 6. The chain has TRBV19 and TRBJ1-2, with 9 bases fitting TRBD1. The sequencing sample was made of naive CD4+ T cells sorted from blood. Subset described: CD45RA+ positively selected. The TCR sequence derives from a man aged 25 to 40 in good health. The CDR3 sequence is CASSTSRDRDGYTF. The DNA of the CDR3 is TGTGCCAGTAGTACATCCCGGGACAGGGATGGCTACACCTTC.